Below, one T cell receptor (beta chain) is given with its context. Its antigen is still unknown. This specimen belongs to a study of cytomegalovirus exposure and HLA in healthy donors. This PCR relied on a set of 60 Vbeta primers and 13 Jbeta primers. This table comes from immunoSEQ multiplex PCR, and its TCRdb copy is limited to in-frame clones, with some not included. This sample has more than 100,000 clones, with over 65% found just once. Study observations and caveats: Using a false discovery rate of 0.05, a later analysis showed that 15,000 to 20,000 TCR beta sequences were associated with HLA alleles. TCR sequences were mostly rare, though some public TCRs occurred in many donors. Later, an analysis found that common viral pathogens appeared to be linked with several of the most significant clusters. When presence/absence was analysed, sequencing depth was taken to be roughly uniform across donors.

This CDR3 comprises 13 residues. The V end was cut by 1 base, the J end by 4 bases, with 7 bases between. In germline, CDR1 is KGHSH, CDR2 LQKENI. The receptor's source is a woman aged 40 to 49 in good health and CMV-seropositive. This sequence joins TRBV18 and TRBJ1-1; D is unclear. Sample: PBMCs. The CDR3 protein is CASSPRESTEAFF. The CDR3 coding sequence is TGTGCCAGCTCACCACGTGAGAGCACTGAAGCTTTCTTT.